The 2 T cell receptor beta chains reported below all come from one sample, sequenced in a study of T cells in AML relapse after transplant. MiXCR, applied by TCRdb to the 5' RACE reads, yields one record per CDR3 protein. The sample has 2 distinct CDR3 sequences. The sample consisted of bone marrow T cells, either unsorted or sorted (not recorded which), taken at relapse after the transplant. The receptors were sampled from a human donor who had a stem cell transplant for acute myeloid leukemia, so the T cells may come from the graft donor.

A word on this clonotype: Little can be read into the size of this beta chain, an off-target read in a library designed for alpha chains. V is TRBV11-2 and J is TRBJ1-4; D gene uncertain. Trimming shortened V by 6 bases and J by 0 bases, and 11 bases separated the two germline ends. This CDR3 comprises 15 residues. The germline gives CDR1 SGHAT, CDR2 FQNNGV. Here the CDR3 reads CASRKTGTTNEKLFF. The CDR3 coding sequence is TGTGCCAGCAGAAAAACCGGGACAACTAATGAAAAACTGTTTTTT.

Points on this clonotype: Since it is a stray read in a library aimed at alpha chains, this beta chain has a size that is not meaningful. The chain has TRBV6-5 and TRBJ1-2; no definite D call. The CDR3 runs 13 residues. Germline V lookup: CDR1 MNHEY, CDR2 SVGAGI. V was shortened by 8 bases and J by 4 bases, with 14 bases between the two germline ends. CDR3 sequence reads: CASGRWLGYGYTF. Here the CDR3 DNA reads TGTGCCAGCGGGAGGTGGTTGGGCTATGGCTACACCTTC.